Listed below are T cell receptor beta chains from one sample, sequenced in a study of T-cell memory formation after mild COVID-19. TCRdb ran MiXCR on the 5' RACE reads and lists one entry per CDR3 protein. This table has roughly 550,000 distinct CDR3 sequences, 20% appearing once. The sequencing input was PBMCs or a T cell subset sorted from them (not recorded which). These receptors all come from an adult woman who had mild COVID-19 (a few samples of this study predate the infection). Cell type and time point are not known. Both conserved end residues are part of each CDR3. A D gene is named only where the DNA matches it firmly. Only part of the rows carry a size: once, few, many, or a class if the clone is expanded.

CDR3,DNA,size,D,J,V
CASSPGEALLNTEAFF,TGCGCCAGCAGCCCCGGGGAGGCTCTTCTGAACACTGAAGCTTTCTTT,NA,NA,TRBJ1-1,TRBV5-1
CASSGTGGNSPLHF,TGTGCCAGCAGTGGGACAGGGGGCAATTCACCCCTCCACTTT,NA,TRBD1,TRBJ1-6,TRBV7-3
CASSRAGGPPNEQFF,TGCGCCAGCAGTCGAGCGGGGGGGCCCCCCAATGAGCAGTTCTTC,NA,TRBD2,TRBJ2-1,TRBV5-1
CSALDGNEQFF,TGCAGTGCCCTGGACGGGAATGAGCAGTTCTTC,few,NA,TRBJ2-1,TRBV20-1
CASSFEGQGDQPQHF,TGTGCCAGCAGTTTTGAAGGACAGGGCGATCAGCCCCAGCATTTT,few,TRBD1,TRBJ1-5,TRBV12-3/TRBV12-4
CSVRHSDGYTF,TGCAGCGTTCGACATAGCGATGGCTACACCTTC,few,NA,TRBJ1-2,TRBV29-1
CASSVGRGYSDTIYF,TGTGCCAGCAGCGTAGGGAGGGGATACTCGGACACCATATATTTT,few,NA,TRBJ1-3,TRBV9
CASSSGGSGNTIYF,TGTGCCAGCAGCTCCGGGGGGTCTGGAAACACCATATATTTT,NA,NA,TRBJ1-3,TRBV5-4
CASSQDWGRVYNEQFF,TGTGCCAGCAGCCAAGACTGGGGCAGGGTCTACAATGAGCAGTTCTTC,few,NA,TRBJ2-1,TRBV3-1
CASSYWDSRETQYF,TGTGCCAGCAGTTACTGGGACAGTCGGGAGACCCAGTACTTC,few,TRBD1,TRBJ2-5,TRBV6-5
CSAQRGGGIGGADTQYF,TGCAGTGCCCAGAGGGGCGGAGGGATCGGTGGGGCAGATACGCAGTATTTT,few,NA,TRBJ2-3,TRBV20-1
CASESAVGYNSPLHF,TGTGCCAGCGAGTCGGCTGTAGGCTATAATTCACCCCTCCACTTT,few,NA,TRBJ1-6,TRBV6-1
CATSDLRDNRYTF,TGTGCCACCAGTGATTTGCGGGACAATCGCTACACCTTC,NA,NA,TRBJ1-2,TRBV24-1
CATSGAGTGNYEQYF,TGTGCCACCAGTGGAGCCGGGACAGGTAACTACGAGCAGTACTTC,few,TRBD1,TRBJ2-7,TRBV24-1
CATRYGTGTYNEQFF,TGCGCCACCCGGTACGGGACTGGGACCTACAATGAGCAGTTCTTC,NA,NA,TRBJ2-1,TRBV5-1
CASSIPGGKNIQYF,TGTGCCAGTAGTATTCCGGGGGGCAAAAACATTCAGTACTTC,NA,TRBD2,TRBJ2-4,TRBV19
CASSTRPSTDTQYF,TGTGCCAGCAGTACGAGGCCAAGCACAGATACGCAGTATTTT,NA,NA,TRBJ2-3,TRBV12-3/TRBV12-4
CATSDSKGGGEKLFF,TGTGCCACCAGTGATTCTAAAGGAGGTGGTGAAAAACTGTTTTTT,NA,NA,TRBJ1-4,TRBV24-1
CASSTTGTSNEQFF,TGTGCCAGCAGCACTACCGGGACTAGCAATGAGCAGTTCTTC,few,TRBD2,TRBJ2-1,TRBV7-3
CSFESEATNEQFF,TGCAGTTTCGAATCGGAAGCGACCAATGAGCAGTTCTTC,NA,NA,TRBJ2-1,TRBV29-1
CASSQHSRVLGYTF,TGTGCCAGCAGCCAACATAGCAGGGTTCTTGGCTACACCTTC,few,NA,TRBJ1-2,TRBV3-1
CASRNPAAEQQETQYF,TGTGCCAGCAGAAATCCGGCGGCGGAACAACAAGAGACCCAGTACTTC,few,NA,TRBJ2-5,TRBV11-2
CASSLVFDTIYF,TGTGCCAGCAGCTTAGTGTTCGACACCATATATTTT,NA,NA,TRBJ1-3,TRBV7-9
CASSFWIWRGAGDTQYF,TGTGCCAGCAGCTTCTGGATTTGGCGGGGGGCTGGAGATACGCAGTATTTT,NA,TRBD2,TRBJ2-3,TRBV7-6
CASSYSGGSGNTIYF,TGTGCCAGCAGTTACTCCGGGGGATCTGGAAACACCATATATTTT,NA,NA,TRBJ1-3,TRBV6-2/TRBV6-3
CASSMGQGPNEQFF,TGCGCCAGCAGCATGGGACAGGGACCGAATGAGCAGTTCTTC,NA,TRBD1,TRBJ2-1,TRBV5-1
CSARARLASYNEQFF,TGCAGTGCTAGAGCCCGACTAGCCTCCTACAATGAGCAGTTCTTC,few,TRBD2,TRBJ2-1,TRBV20-1
CAWTGNTGVDEQYF,TGTGCCTGGACGGGGAACACGGGAGTAGACGAGCAGTACTTC,few,NA,TRBJ2-7,TRBV30
CASSLSSFQETQYF,TGTGCCAGCAGCCTCAGTAGCTTCCAAGAGACCCAGTACTTC,few,NA,TRBJ2-5,TRBV5-4